A selection of T cell receptor beta chains follows, all from one sample in a study of blood T cell repertoires in COVID-19. Assay: immunoSEQ multiplex PCR; the TCRdb copy retains only in-frame clones and omits some. This sample has tens of thousands of clones; nearly 90% occur once, and the top ten carry around 4%. Material for sequencing was peripheral blood. The receptors shown here come from a man aged 60-69 years with acute or convalescent COVID-19. CDR3s include the opening cysteine and the closing phenylalanine or tryptophan. Each record gives: V gene, D gene, clone size, J gene, CDR3 protein, CDR3 DNA. D genes are given only for firm matches. The size of a clone is reported for some rows only, either as once, few or many, or as a class for expanded clones.

v_gene: TRBV28
d_gene: TRBD1
abundance: -
j_gene: TRBJ1-2
CDR3aa: CASSSQGANDYGYTF
CDR3nt: TGTGCCAGCAGTTCACAGGGGGCCAACGACTATGGCTACACCTTC

v_gene: TRBV25-1
d_gene: TRBD2
abundance: -
j_gene: TRBJ2-3
CDR3aa: CASRESGGITDTQYF
CDR3nt: TGTGCCAGCAGGGAAAGCGGGGGGATCACAGATACGCAGTATTTT

v_gene: TRBV18
d_gene: TRBD1
abundance: -
j_gene: TRBJ1-6
CDR3aa: CASSLGQMGSPLHF
CDR3nt: TGTGCCAGCTCACTGGGACAGATGGGTTCACCCCTCCACTTT

v_gene: TRBV6-5
d_gene: TRBD2
abundance: -
j_gene: TRBJ2-1
CDR3aa: CASNRRGNNEQFF
CDR3nt: TGTGCCAGCAACCGGCGGGGGAACAATGAGCAGTTCTTC

v_gene: TRBV19
d_gene: -
abundance: -
j_gene: TRBJ2-2
CDR3aa: CASSKQGNTGELFF
CDR3nt: TGTGCCAGTAGTAAGCAGGGGAACACCGGGGAGCTGTTTTTT

v_gene: TRBV27
d_gene: TRBD1
abundance: -
j_gene: TRBJ2-3
CDR3aa: CASSIDRGADTQYF
CDR3nt: TGTGCCAGCAGTATAGACAGGGGCGCAGATACGCAGTATTTT

v_gene: TRBV4-1
d_gene: -
abundance: -
j_gene: TRBJ1-3
CDR3aa: CASSQAATGSSGNTIYF
CDR3nt: TGCGCCAGCAGCCAGGCCGCCACAGGTTCCTCTGGAAACACCATATATTTT

v_gene: TRBV25-1
d_gene: TRBD1
abundance: -
j_gene: TRBJ1-1
CDR3aa: CASSASGTGARGFPEAFF
CDR3nt: TGTGCCAGCAGTGCTTCCGGGACAGGGGCCCGGGGTTTCCCTGAAGCTTTCTTT

v_gene: TRBV9
d_gene: -
abundance: -
j_gene: TRBJ1-2
CDR3aa: CASSGRTDLYGYTF
CDR3nt: TGTGCCAGCAGCGGACGGACAGACCTTTATGGCTACACCTTC

v_gene: TRBV21-1
d_gene: -
abundance: -
j_gene: TRBJ1-2
CDR3aa: CASSKGRGPHYGYTF
CDR3nt: TGTGCCAGCAGCAAAGGGAGGGGGCCCCACTATGGCTACACCTTC

v_gene: TRBV4-3
d_gene: -
abundance: few
j_gene: TRBJ1-2
CDR3aa: CASSQYRAGDGYTF
CDR3nt: TGCGCCAGCAGCCAATACAGGGCGGGGGATGGCTACACCTTC

v_gene: TRBV25-1
d_gene: -
abundance: -
j_gene: TRBJ1-1
CDR3aa: CASSGSTSNTEAFF
CDR3nt: TGTGCCAGCAGTGGGAGCACATCCAACACTGAAGCTTTCTTT

v_gene: TRBV27
d_gene: TRBD1
abundance: -
j_gene: TRBJ1-4
CDR3aa: CASSTTGAMPKLFF
CDR3nt: TGTGCCAGCAGCACGACAGGGGCAATGCCAAAACTGTTTTTT

v_gene: TRBV6-5
d_gene: -
abundance: -
j_gene: TRBJ1-1
CDR3aa: CASTGLSNTEAFF
CDR3nt: TGTGCCAGCACGGGACTATCGAACACTGAAGCTTTCTTT

v_gene: TRBV6-2/TRBV6-3
d_gene: TRBD1
abundance: -
j_gene: TRBJ1-6
CDR3aa: CASSPQGQGDSPLHF
CDR3nt: TGTGCCAGCAGTCCACAGGGACAGGGTGATTCACCCCTCCACTTT

v_gene: TRBV12-3/TRBV12-4
d_gene: TRBD1
abundance: -
j_gene: TRBJ1-6
CDR3aa: CASSGTGGRSLHF
CDR3nt: TGTGCCAGCTCGGGGACAGGGGGTCGATCCCTCCACTTT

v_gene: TRBV6-5
d_gene: -
abundance: -
j_gene: TRBJ2-1
CDR3aa: CASSLLQGYNEQFF
CDR3nt: TGTGCCAGCAGTTTACTGCAGGGTTACAATGAGCAGTTCTTC

v_gene: TRBV19
d_gene: TRBD1
abundance: -
j_gene: TRBJ2-1
CDR3aa: CASSPRQGAGPYNEQFF
CDR3nt: TGTGCCAGTAGTCCTCGACAGGGGGCTGGGCCCTACAATGAGCAGTTCTTC

v_gene: TRBV10-3
d_gene: TRBD1
abundance: -
j_gene: TRBJ1-3
CDR3aa: CAISESTGRGPGNTIYF
CDR3nt: TGTGCCATCAGTGAGTCGACGGGCAGGGGGCCTGGAAACACCATATATTTT

v_gene: TRBV11-2
d_gene: -
abundance: -
j_gene: TRBJ2-3
CDR3aa: CASSLELSGTQYF
CDR3nt: TGTGCCAGCAGCTTAGAGTTGTCGGGGACGCAGTATTTT

v_gene: TRBV5-1
d_gene: -
abundance: -
j_gene: TRBJ1-6
CDR3aa: CASSLNREFNSPLHF
CDR3nt: TGCGCCAGCAGCTTGAACAGAGAATTTAATTCACCCCTCCACTTT

v_gene: TRBV29-1
d_gene: TRBD1
abundance: -
j_gene: TRBJ1-2
CDR3aa: CSVSTGRYGYTF
CDR3nt: TGCAGCGTCTCGACAGGGCGTTATGGCTACACCTTC

v_gene: TRBV27
d_gene: TRBD1
abundance: medium-sized
j_gene: TRBJ1-4
CDR3aa: CASSPGQWGEKLFF
CDR3nt: TGTGCCAGCAGCCCGGGACAGTGGGGTGAAAAACTGTTTTTT

v_gene: TRBV30
d_gene: -
abundance: -
j_gene: TRBJ2-7
CDR3aa: CAWSLTLRASYEQYF
CDR3nt: TGTGCCTGGAGTCTTACCCTCAGGGCGAGCTACGAGCAGTACTTC

v_gene: TRBV6-5
d_gene: TRBD1
abundance: -
j_gene: TRBJ1-5
CDR3aa: CASSLGQGNQPQHF
CDR3nt: TGTGCCAGCAGTCTAGGACAGGGGAATCAGCCCCAGCATTTT

v_gene: TRBV12-3/TRBV12-4
d_gene: -
abundance: -
j_gene: TRBJ2-7
CDR3aa: CASSQTGTYEQYF
CDR3nt: TGTGCCAGCAGCCAGACAGGAACCTACGAGCAGTACTTC

v_gene: TRBV27
d_gene: -
abundance: -
j_gene: TRBJ1-6
CDR3aa: CASSQYTEVSPLHF
CDR3nt: TGTGCCAGCAGCCAATACACCGAGGTTTCACCCCTCCACTTT

v_gene: TRBV24-1
d_gene: -
abundance: -
j_gene: TRBJ2-1
CDR3aa: CATSDGTGPYNEQFF
CDR3nt: TGTGCCACCAGTGATGGCACAGGACCCTACAATGAGCAGTTCTTC

v_gene: TRBV18
d_gene: TRBD2
abundance: -
j_gene: TRBJ2-5
CDR3aa: CASSPPRGIQETQYF
CDR3nt: TGTGCCAGCTCACCACCGCGGGGGATTCAAGAGACCCAGTACTTC

v_gene: TRBV24-1
d_gene: -
abundance: -
j_gene: TRBJ2-1
CDR3aa: CATSDPRRGSEQFF
CDR3nt: TGTGCCACCAGTGACCCCCGTAGGGGTAGTGAGCAGTTCTTC

v_gene: TRBV18
d_gene: -
abundance: -
j_gene: TRBJ2-1
CDR3aa: CASSRDTGVGQFF
CDR3nt: TGTGCCAGCTCACGGGACACGGGCGTTGGGCAGTTCTTC

v_gene: TRBV18
d_gene: -
abundance: -
j_gene: TRBJ2-3
CDR3aa: CASSPIATSAPSSTDTQYF
CDR3nt: TGTGCCAGCTCACCAATCGCGACTTCGGCCCCAAGTAGCACAGATACGCAGTATTTT

v_gene: TRBV19
d_gene: -
abundance: -
j_gene: TRBJ1-5
CDR3aa: CASSIVQGPRQPQHF
CDR3nt: TGTGCCAGTAGTATAGTACAGGGACCGCGCCAGCCCCAGCATTTT

v_gene: TRBV2
d_gene: -
abundance: -
j_gene: TRBJ1-1
CDR3aa: CASSGAMGGLNTEAFF
CDR3nt: TGTGCCAGCAGTGGAGCCATGGGGGGTCTGAACACTGAAGCTTTCTTT

v_gene: TRBV3-1/TRBV3-2
d_gene: -
abundance: -
j_gene: TRBJ1-2
CDR3aa: CASSLVSSDRYGYTF
CDR3nt: TGTGCCAGCAGCCTCGTGTCCAGCGATAGATATGGCTACACCTTC

v_gene: TRBV5-8
d_gene: TRBD1
abundance: -
j_gene: TRBJ1-2
CDR3aa: CASSLGGQGGSHGYTF
CDR3nt: TGTGCCAGCAGCTTGGGGGGACAGGGAGGCTCCCATGGCTACACCTTC

v_gene: TRBV5-4
d_gene: -
abundance: -
j_gene: TRBJ2-5
CDR3aa: CASSLVGSGETQYF
CDR3nt: TGTGCCAGCAGCTTGGTTGGTAGCGGTGAGACCCAGTACTTC